These 16 T cell receptor beta chains share one sample of origin, sequenced in a study of cytomegalovirus exposure and HLA in healthy donors. The study ran its PCR with 60 Vbeta and 13 Jbeta primers. Assay used: immunoSEQ multiplex PCR; TCRdb lists only in-frame clones, some missing. The ten most abundant clones cover approximately 0.99% of a sample with approximately 120,000 clones. The sequenced material came from PBMCs. These receptors all stem from a man younger than 35 in good health and CMV-seronegative.

The chain links TRBV6-4 to TRBJ1-2; TRBD1 matches at 7 bases. This CDR3 has 15 residues. Trimming removed 6 bases from V and 0 bases from J; junction bases left unmatched: 7. CDR1 and CDR2 from the germline V gene are MRHNA and SNTAGT. In DNA, the CDR3 is TGTGCCAGCAGGGAGACAGGGCTTGCTAACTATGGCTACACCTTC. It yields the protein CASRETGLANYGYTF.

The chain employs TRBV18 and TRBJ1-4; 8 nucleotides agree with TRBD1. Germline V lookup: CDR1 KGHSH, CDR2 LQKENI. CDR3 length: 15 residues. V dropped 3 bases and J dropped 8; count of bases not matched to a gene: 8. CDR3 loop: CASSPPGTGTEKLFF. In nucleotides, the CDR3 is TGTGCCAGCTCACCCCCCGGGACAGGCACCGAAAAACTGTTTTTT.

The rearrangement joins TRBV5-4 to TRBJ2-5; 8 nucleotides line up with TRBD2. The trim removed 4 bases at V and 3 bases at J, leaving 5 bases unmatched. This CDR3 comprises 14 residues. Germline loops: CDR1 SGHNT, CDR2 YYREEE (reference sequence). The CDR3 DNA reads as TGTGCCAGCAGCCCTACGGGAGGGAAAGAGACCCAGTACTTC. Its translation is CASSPTGGKETQYF.

Notes on this clone: The junction shows a germline mismatch at one end, possibly a read error. The V and J genes are TRBV28 and TRBJ2-7; 14 nucleotides match TRBD2. The CDR3 is 13 amino acids. Germline CDR1 MDHEN, CDR2 SYDVKM. The CDR3 protein is CASSTLWTSGRNF. The CDR3 DNA follows: TGTGCCAGCAGTACACTCTGGACTAGCGGGAGGAACTTC.

The genes are TRBV7-2 and TRBJ2-7, with 7 bases matching TRBD2. CDR3 length: 13 amino acids. Germline assignment: CDR1 SGHTA and CDR2 FQGNSA. V dropped 3 bases and J dropped 2; count of bases not matched to a gene: 1. Here the CDR3 reads CASSFGLAYEQYF. The DNA for the CDR3 is TGTGCCAGCAGCTTCGGACTAGCCTACGAGCAGTACTTC.

The chain has TRBV18 and TRBJ2-2; D ambiguous. The CDR3 covers 16 residues. The V end was cut by 3 bases, the J end by 0 bases, with 11 bases between. The germline V gene has CDR1 KGHSH and CDR2 LQKENI. DNA of the CDR3: TGTGCCAGCTCACCCGTTGCAGTTCCGAACACCGGGGAGCTGTTTTTT. Its protein is CASSPVAVPNTGELFF. The full variable domain, with the rest looked up from reference TRBV18 and TRBJ2-2, is NAGVMQNPRHLVRRRGQEARLRCSPMKGHSHVYWYRQLPEEGLKFMVYLQKENIIDESGMPKERFSAEFPKEGPSILRIQQVVRGDSAAYFCASSPVAVPNTGELFFGEGSRLTVL.

The CDR3 region has the DNA TGTGCCAGCGCCATGGGGAGGACGGTCTATGGCTACACCTTC. Protein product: CASAMGRTVYGYTF. This chain joins TRBV2 and TRBJ1-2; D gene ambiguous. Trimming took off 8 bases at V and 4 bases at J, with 17 bases between the two ends. Germline V gene sequence: CDR1 SNHLY, CDR2 FYNNEI. The CDR3 has 14 amino acids.

This chain links TRBV19 with TRBJ1-2; the D gene is possibly TRBD1 (6 bases). Between the trimmed V and J ends, which lost 4 bases and 4 bases, there was a span of 13 bases. Germline V gene lookup returns CDR1 LNHDA and CDR2 SQIVND (reference sequence). This CDR3 has 14 amino acids. This CDR3 reads CASSTNTGSYGYTF. The CDR3 coding sequence is TGTGCCAGTAGTACGAATACAGGGTCCTATGGCTACACCTTC.

The J gene is TRBJ1-1, the V gene TRBV6-1; 8 nucleotides line up with TRBD1. This CDR3 is 14 amino acids long. The junction had 6 bases not matched to a gene; V was cut back by 5 bases and J by 4 bases. CDR1 and CDR2 from the germline V gene are MNHNS and SASEGT. The CDR3 nucleotides are TGTGCCAGCAGTAGCAGGACAGGGACCACTGAAGCTTTCTTT. It codes for CASSSRTGTTEAFF.

The chain recombines TRBV6-5 with TRBJ2-1; 7 bases align to TRBD1. The CDR3 has 13 amino acids. Germline CDR1 reads MNHEY; CDR2 reads SVGAGI. V shed 6 bases, J shed 3 bases, and the junction held 2 bases outside the gene matches. Written as DNA, the CDR3 is TGTGCCAGCAGCCGACAGGGCTACAATGAGCAGTTCTTC. Its translation is CASSRQGYNEQFF.

This chain links TRBV25-1 with TRBJ2-2; possibly TRBD1 for D (5 bases). Trimming left V 1 base short and J 0 bases short, with 9 bases between. CDR3 length equals 16 residues. Germline V CDR1 and CDR2: MGHDK, SYGVNS. The CDR3 loop reads CASSELSTANTGELFF. The CDR3 nucleotides read TGTGCCAGCAGTGAATTGTCGACAGCGAACACCGGGGAGCTGTTTTTT.

This chain links TRBV28 with TRBJ2-1; 13 bases are shared with TRBD2. The CDR3 loop spans 17 amino acids. The ends lost 4 bases at V and 6 bases at J; junction bases unmatched: 9. Per germline, CDR1 MDHEN and CDR2 SYDVKM. The CDR3 DNA reads TGTGCCAGCAGTTGGACTAGCGGGAGCGCACGAGCCAATGAGCAGTTCTTC. Protein product: CASSWTSGSARANEQFF.

The chain has TRBV5-1 and TRBJ2-7, with 8 bases lining up with TRBD1. Germline V lookup: CDR1 SGHRS, CDR2 YFSETQ. V lost 0 bases, J lost 4 bases, and 6 bases stayed unmatched. The CDR3 is 15 amino acids. Here the CDR3 DNA reads TGCGCCAGCAGCTTGGCCGACCAGGGGGCTTACGAGCAGTACTTC. Its translation: CASSLADQGAYEQYF.

V usage is TRBV7-9 and J usage is TRBJ1-1; TRBD1 might be the D (6 bases). The CDR3 contains 15 residues. V lost 2 bases, J lost 4 bases, and 14 bases lay in between. Germline V CDR1 and CDR2: SEHNR, FQNEAQ (reference sequence). The CDR3 protein is CASSLTGGRGTEAFF. CDR3 bases: TGTGCCAGCAGCTTAACCGGGGGGCGGGGCACTGAAGCTTTCTTT.

The V and J genes are TRBV19 and TRBJ2-5, with 8 bases lining up with TRBD2. Germline CDR1 LNHDA, CDR2 SQIVND (reference sequence). The CDR3 is made up of 13 amino acids. After removal of 8 bases from V and 4 bases from J, the junction contained 6 bases not matched to a gene. In DNA form, the CDR3 reads TGTGCCAGTTCCTCGGGGGGGAGAGAGACCCAGTACTTC. Its protein product is CASSSGGRETQYF.

The chain combines TRBV25-1 with TRBJ1-5; D possibly corresponds to TRBD1 (6 bases). Germline V gene data show CDR1 as MGHDK and CDR2 as SYGVNS. CDR3 size: 14 residues. V shed 3 bases and J shed 4 bases, with 10 bases lying between them. In DNA form, the CDR3 reads TGTGCCAGCAGTGAGGCAGGGGCGAATCAGCCCCAGCATTTT. The encoded protein is CASSEAGANQPQHF.